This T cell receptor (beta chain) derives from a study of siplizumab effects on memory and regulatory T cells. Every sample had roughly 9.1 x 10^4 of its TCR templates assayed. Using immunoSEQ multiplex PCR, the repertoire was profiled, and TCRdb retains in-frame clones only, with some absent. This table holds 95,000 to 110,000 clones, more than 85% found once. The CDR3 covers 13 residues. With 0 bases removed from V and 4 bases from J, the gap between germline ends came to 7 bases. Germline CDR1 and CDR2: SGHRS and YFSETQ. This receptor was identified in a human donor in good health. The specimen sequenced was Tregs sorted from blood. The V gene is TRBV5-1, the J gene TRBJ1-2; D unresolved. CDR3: CASSLDGSYGYTF. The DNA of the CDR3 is TGCGCCAGCAGCTTGGACGGGTCCTATGGCTACACCTTC.